The present entry profiles one TCR beta chain with its context. No antigen is known for it. One base away there is no much larger clone; base qualities are not given. This specimen belongs to a study of cytomegalovirus exposure and HLA in healthy donors (TCRdb year 2017). Concerning the study at large: According to a later analysis, one platform produced both the roughly 110 validation repertoires and the 670 or so repertoires of the first cohort. The study was designed to test whether signatures of past pathogen exposure could be identified by cataloging public T cell receptors. Along with the roughly 710-subject first cohort, a separate validation cohort of some 130 different subjects was used. To predict cytomegalovirus infection status, the study combined high-throughput TCR immunosequencing, statistical association of individual TCRs with disease status, and machine learning. What the study reported, not specific to this receptor: A later analysis found that TCRs clustered in the first cohort also tended to co-occur in the 95 to 150 validation repertoires, with just under 95% of cluster scores above 0. A total of 150 to 200 TCR beta chains were listed by the study as associated with cytomegalovirus. Three of the identified cytomegalovirus-associated TCR beta chains were confirmed in vitro to be specific for cytomegalovirus antigens. According to the authors, the approach could potentially be generalized to other disease states and immunological phenotypes. While some public TCRs were present in many individuals, most TCR sequences turned up only very rarely across donors. The classifier was reported to diagnose cytomegalovirus status with high specificity and sensitivity in both the original cohort and the validation cohort. A later analysis had no HLA typing for the validation cohort, so co-occurrence there was scored across all 110 or so repertoires.

The method behind the library was the immunoSEQ multiplex PCR assay. In the authors' own workflow: A statistical classification framework was developed to diagnose cytomegalovirus status using the catalog of TCR beta chain sequences. This is the immuneACCESS table as TCRdb keeps it, with only in-frame sequences that have V and J called. A part of the clones is gone; compared with another copy, unresolved V genes explain less than half, and the rest is unexplained. The DNA gave D and trimming, while V, J and clone size come from that table. The sample includes about 130,000 clones, with around 92% observed a single time. The top ten constitute around 3.1% of the sample. Donors formed part of the validation cohort, which comprised fewer than 150 subjects and was distinct from the first cohort of 690 or so subjects. From the cysteine through the phenylalanine, the CDR3 covers 10 amino acids. The entry retains the CDR3 DNA only, 30 bases that are in frame from base 1. Deletion took 0 bases off V and 13 bases off J, with a span of 6 bases between the germline ends. The germline V gene provides CDR1 SGHTA and CDR2 FQGNSA.

This receptor chain uses TRBV7-2 and TRBJ1-2; the D gene cannot be resolved reliably. The sequence was collected from a man aged 30 to 39 in good health and CMV-seronegative. Input material: PBMCs. The nucleotide sequence is TGTGCCAGCAGCTTAGCGGCTGTCACCTTC. Its coded protein is CASSLAAVTF.